These T cell receptor beta chains were read from a single sample in a study of beta chain features in type 1 diabetes. The protocol was immunoSEQ multiplex PCR, while the TCRdb copy is restricted to in-frame clones and leaves out a portion. This table has 200,000 to 250,000 clones, 11% to 15% appearing once. The sample comprised naive CD4+ T cells from blood. Receptors were obtained from a woman aged 40 to 50 in good health. Both conserved end residues are part of each CDR3. A D gene is named only where the DNA matches it firmly. Not every row has a clone size; where given, it reads once, few, many or a size class.

clone_size,j_call,cdr3_length,v_call,d_call,cdr3_nt,cdr3_aa
NA,TRBJ1-3,15,TRBV18,NA,TGTGCCAGCTCACCACTGCCCCGGGAAGGAAACACCATATATTTT,CASSPLPREGNTIYF
few,TRBJ2-1,17,TRBV5-1,TRBD2,TGCGCCAGCAGCTTGCTGGCCTCTAGCGGGGGGGGTATAGGGCAGTTCTTC,CASSLLASSGGGIGQFF
few,TRBJ2-3,19,TRBV28,TRBD2,TGTGCCAGCATCCCCTGGGAGGGGCGAAGCGGGGGGGCGACAGATACGCAGTATTTT,CASIPWEGRSGGATDTQYF
NA,TRBJ2-3,11,TRBV6-5,NA,TGTGCCAGCAGTTACACAGGCACGCAGTATTTT,CASSYTGTQYF
NA,TRBJ1-1,13,TRBV7-2,TRBD1,TGTGCCAGCAGCTTAGCCAGGGGGCGCGAAGCTTTCTTT,CASSLARGREAFF
NA,TRBJ1-6,16,TRBV4-1,NA,TGCGCCAGCAGCCAAGAAGACAGCACCTATAATTCACCCCTCCACTTT,CASSQEDSTYNSPLHF
NA,TRBJ1-4,14,TRBV5-4,NA,TGTGCCAGCAGCGGGGGACTCGGTGGGGAAAAACTGTTTTTT,CASSGGLGGEKLFF
NA,TRBJ2-1,14,TRBV5-1,TRBD2,TGCGCCAGCAGCTTAACTAGCGGGGGGGCGGAGCAGTTCTTC,CASSLTSGGAEQFF
NA,TRBJ2-7,13,TRBV7-9,NA,TGTGCCAGCAGCTTCGGGCGGGACTACGAGCAGTACTTC,CASSFGRDYEQYF
NA,TRBJ1-1,15,TRBV5-4,TRBD1,TGTGCCAGCAGCTTCCCGAGACAGGGGAACACTGAAGCTTTCTTT,CASSFPRQGNTEAFF
few,TRBJ1-2,18,TRBV4-1,TRBD1,TGCGCCAGCAGCCAAGCCTTGGTAAGGGGAGACAGGGGCTATGGCTACACCTTC,CASSQALVRGDRGYGYTF
NA,TRBJ2-1,14,TRBV2,TRBD2,TGTGCCAGCAGCCGGACTAGCGGGGGACGGGAGCAGTTCTTC,CASSRTSGGREQFF
NA,TRBJ2-3,15,TRBV10-3,NA,TGTGCCATCAGTGAAGCCTACCCTAGCACAGATACGCAGTATTTT,CAISEAYPSTDTQYF
NA,TRBJ2-5,14,TRBV5-1,NA,TGCGCCAGCAGCCTCCGTGTGGCGGGAGAGACCCAGTACTTC,CASSLRVAGETQYF
NA,TRBJ2-7,15,TRBV7-9,TRBD2,TGTGCCAGCAGCCGCGGGGGAGCAGTCTCCTACGAGCAGTACTTC,CASSRGGAVSYEQYF
few,TRBJ2-7,14,TRBV5-1,NA,TGCGCCAGCAGCTTGGAAAGGGGCAGGGGCGAGCAGTACTTC,CASSLERGRGEQYF
few,TRBJ1-5,16,TRBV19,NA,TGTGCCAGTCGCAACCACCCTCGACAGTACAATCAGCCCCAGCATTTT,CASRNHPRQYNQPQHF
NA,TRBJ2-3,15,TRBV5-1,TRBD2,TGCGCCAGCAGCTTTAGCGGGGGTGAAGCAGATACGCAGTATTTT,CASSFSGGEADTQYF
few,TRBJ2-7,15,TRBV9,TRBD2,TGTGCCAGCAGCGTAGAAGCGGGGGCTTCCTACGAGCAGTACTTC,CASSVEAGASYEQYF
NA,TRBJ2-5,16,TRBV5-1,NA,TGCGCCAGCAGCTTGGGGAGGACCCGGTACCAAGAGACCCAGTACTTC,CASSLGRTRYQETQYF
once,TRBJ2-2,20,TRBV13,NA,TGTGCCAGCAGGCGCAGGCGGGATGTGTTTGGCAGGGAGGACACCGGGGAGCTGTTTTTT,CASRRRRDVFGREDTGELFF
few,TRBJ2-5,11,TRBV6-5,NA,TGTGCCATCAGTGAGTCAGAGACCCAGTACTTC,CAISESETQYF
NA,TRBJ2-1,16,TRBV4-3,TRBD2,TGCGCCAGCAGCCAGCTCTTAGCGGGGGCCTACAATGAGCAGTTCTTC,CASSQLLAGAYNEQFF
few,TRBJ2-3,15,TRBV14,TRBD1,TGTGCCAGCAGCCAGGACAGGGGCTTGATGGATACGCAGTATTTT,CASSQDRGLMDTQYF
NA,TRBJ2-7,14,TRBV2,TRBD2,TGTGCCAGCATCGCCACGACTAGCAGATACGAGCAGTACTTC,CASIATTSRYEQYF
NA,TRBJ2-3,17,TRBV4-3,TRBD2,TGCGCCAGCAGCCAAGCCCCCGGGACTAGCGGGGGAGATACGCAGTATTTT,CASSQAPGTSGGDTQYF
few,TRBJ1-1,15,TRBV6-5,TRBD1,TGTGCCAGCAGTTATCGACAGGGGGATAACACTGAAGCTTTCTTT,CASSYRQGDNTEAFF
few,TRBJ2-7,15,TRBV7-7,NA,TGTGCTAGCAGCCTCCACCGCCGGGACAACTACGAGCAGTACTTC,CASSLHRRDNYEQYF
few,TRBJ2-2,16,TRBV18,NA,TGTGCCAGCTCACCAGGGGCTTTGGGGAACACCGGGGAGCTGTTTTTT,CASSPGALGNTGELFF
NA,TRBJ1-5,18,TRBV18,TRBD1,TGTGCCAGCTCACCAATACCACTAGGACAGGGGAGCAATCAGCCCCAGCATTTT,CASSPIPLGQGSNQPQHF
NA,TRBJ2-5,16,TRBV5-1,TRBD1,TGCGCCAGCAGCCTTTCCGGGACAGGAGCGCAAGAGACCCAGTACTTC,CASSLSGTGAQETQYF
NA,TRBJ2-5,14,TRBV19,TRBD1,TGTGCCAGTAGCCGGGGACAGCTCCAAGAGACCCAGTACTTC,CASSRGQLQETQYF
NA,TRBJ2-5,14,TRBV10-2,TRBD2,TGCGCCAGCAGGCCGGGAGGGGGGGGAGAGACCCAGTACTTC,CASRPGGGGETQYF
NA,TRBJ2-3,18,TRBV2,TRBD2,TGTGCCAGCAGTGAAGCGCTTCGAGGCGGGGGGAGCACAGATACGCAGTATTTT,CASSEALRGGGSTDTQYF
few,TRBJ2-2,15,TRBV6-5,NA,TGTGCCAGCAGTTACGAAAGCCGGGGCACCGGGGAGCTGTTTTTT,CASSYESRGTGELFF
NA,TRBJ2-7,15,TRBV5-4,NA,TGTGCCAGCAGCTTGGAAGGGATTCAGAGCGGCGAGCAGTACTTC,CASSLEGIQSGEQYF
few,TRBJ1-4,14,TRBV11-3,NA,TGTGCCAGGGAACCGGGACACCCTGCTGAAAAACTGTTTTTT,CAREPGHPAEKLFF
few,TRBJ1-1,13,TRBV6-1,NA,TGTGCCAGCAGGCCAACAGGGACGCCTGAAGCTTTCTTT,CASRPTGTPEAFF
few,TRBJ2-3,15,TRBV5-4,TRBD1,TGTGCCAGCAGCACCCCGGGACAGGGCACAGATACGCAGTATTTT,CASSTPGQGTDTQYF
NA,TRBJ2-3,15,TRBV9,NA,TGTGCCAGCAGCGTACAGCCTCGGCGGGCAGATACGCAGTATTTT,CASSVQPRRADTQYF
NA,TRBJ2-1,14,TRBV2,TRBD2,TGTGCCAGCAGGGGCTTTCGGGGGGGCAATGAGCAGTTCTTC,CASRGFRGGNEQFF
NA,TRBJ2-7,16,TRBV2,TRBD2,TGTGCCAGCAGTCCACCGGGCGGGGGGGGCCCCCTCGAGCAGTACTTC,CASSPPGGGGPLEQYF
NA,TRBJ2-1,15,TRBV6-1,TRBD1,TGTGCCAGCAACAAGCAGGACAGGGTCTTCAATGAGCAGTTCTTC,CASNKQDRVFNEQFF
few,TRBJ1-1,13,TRBV7-2,NA,TGTGCCAGCAGCTTACAGGGAAACACTGAAGCTTTCTTT,CASSLQGNTEAFF
NA,TRBJ1-6,17,TRBV5-1,NA,TGCGCCAGCAGCTGGGGATCAGCAGGGGCCGATAATTCACCCCTCCACTTT,CASSWGSAGADNSPLHF
NA,TRBJ2-3,13,TRBV10-1,NA,TGCGCCAGCAGTGAGTACAACACAGATACGCAGTATTTT,CASSEYNTDTQYF
few,TRBJ1-5,12,TRBV7-2,NA,TGTGCCAGCAGCGGCCCGTATCAGCCCCAGCATTTT,CASSGPYQPQHF
NA,TRBJ2-1,14,TRBV5-1,TRBD1,TGCGCCAGCAGCCCGGGACAGGGGCGGGGTGAGCAGTTCTTC,CASSPGQGRGEQFF
few,TRBJ2-3,13,TRBV29-1,TRBD2,TGCAGCGTACTAGCGGGGGGGACAGATACGCAGTATTTT,CSVLAGGTDTQYF
few,TRBJ2-1,15,TRBV6-4,NA,TGTGCCAGCAGTGACGGCCAGGTCCAATCCAATGAGCAGTTCTTC,CASSDGQVQSNEQFF
few,TRBJ2-1,14,TRBV10-2,TRBD2,TGCGCCAGCACACTACTAGCGGGTAAGGGGGAGCAGTTCTTC,CASTLLAGKGEQFF
few,TRBJ2-7,16,TRBV6-5,TRBD1,TGTGCCAGCAGTTACATTCGGCGGCAGGGGGACGACGAGCAGTACTTC,CASSYIRRQGDDEQYF
NA,TRBJ1-1,11,TRBV28,NA,TGTGCCAGCAGTTTGCGGGATGAAGCTTTCTTT,CASSLRDEAFF
few,TRBJ1-1,13,TRBV6-5,TRBD1,TGTGCCAGCAGTCGACAGGGGGGGAGGGAAGCTTTCTTT,CASSRQGGREAFF
few,TRBJ2-7,15,TRBV9,NA,TGTGCCAGCAGCGCCGGAATCAGGGGAACCTACGAGCAGTACTTC,CASSAGIRGTYEQYF
NA,TRBJ2-7,14,TRBV2,NA,TGTGCCAGCAGATCCGAGGGGGGGGCTCTGCAGCAGTACTTC,CASRSEGGALQQYF
NA,TRBJ1-4,12,TRBV11-2,NA,TGTGCCAGTCTCGGTCCTAATGAAAAACTGTTTTTT,CASLGPNEKLFF
few,TRBJ2-7,13,TRBV6-5,NA,TGTGCCAGCAGTTACGGAGGGGTCGGCGAGCAGTACTTC,CASSYGGVGEQYF
NA,TRBJ2-3,11,TRBV6-5,NA,TGTGCCAGCCTCCGGGACTATACGCAGTATTTT,CASLRDYTQYF
NA,TRBJ1-2,15,TRBV5-1,NA,TGCGCCAGCAGCTTGCGACAGAGCACTAACTATGGCTACACCTTC,CASSLRQSTNYGYTF